The clone carrying this TCR beta chain was seen more than once but under ten times. The antigen remains unidentified. The CDR3 has 15 amino acids. J gave up 5 bases and V 0 bases, and 4 bases lay outside the gene matches. Germline assignment: CDR1 SGHRS and CDR2 YFSETQ. The record originates from a study of response to subunit inactivated influenza vaccine. Study-level results: Each seasonal flu vaccination may recruit only limited new T cells, authors suggested.

TCRdb recomputed calls from the RT-PCR reads with MiXCR, one row per CDR3 protein. The sample has fewer than 600,000 distinct CDR3 sequences; approximately 7.8% are singletons. The sequence was obtained from a man aged 50-75 years who received an inactivated influenza vaccine. The source material was PBMCs from blood, sampled about 23 months after vaccination. This sequence joins TRBV5-1 and TRBJ1-3, with 8 nucleotides matching TRBD1. The DNA of the CDR3 is TGCGCCAGCAGCTTGGCCGACAGGGGCCGAAACACCATATATTTT. It encodes CASSLADRGRNTIYF. Filled out from reference TRBV5-1 and TRBJ1-3, the complete variable domain reads KAGVTQTPRYLIKTRGQQVTLSCSPISGHRSVSWYQQTPGQGLQFLFEYFSETQRNKGNFPGRFSGRQFSNSRSEMNVSTLELGDSALYLCASSLADRGRNTIYFGEGSWLTVV.